This T cell receptor beta chain emerged from a study of cytomegalovirus exposure and HLA in healthy donors. The PCR made use of 60 Vbeta and 13 Jbeta primers. Sequencing used immunoSEQ multiplex PCR; TCRdb keeps in-frame clones, though not all of them. Among 150,000 to 200,000 clones, about 77% were seen once, and the ten largest hold less than 10%. This CDR3 spans 15 amino acids. Trimming took off 0 bases at V and 5 bases at J, with 13 bases between the two ends. Germline V gene sequence: CDR1 KGHSH, CDR2 LQKENI. The chain is built from TRBV18 and TRBJ1-1, with a weak D call TRBD1 (5 bases). Sequences were obtained from PBMCs. The TCR sequence derives from a man aged 18 to 30 in good health and CMV-seropositive. The CDR3 DNA reads TGTGCCAGCTCACCACCCAACCCTGGGGGGACTGAAGCTTTCTTT. The encoded protein is CASSPPNPGGTEAFF.